The 11 T cell receptor beta chains reported below all come from one sample, sequenced in a study of cytomegalovirus exposure and HLA in healthy donors. The PCR made use of 60 Vbeta and 13 Jbeta primers. Sequencing used immunoSEQ multiplex PCR; TCRdb keeps in-frame clones, though not all of them. The sample lists fewer than 200,000 clones; approximately 80% were seen once. Source material: PBMCs. The origin of the receptors is a woman aged 18-30 years in good health and CMV-seronegative.

V and J are TRBV11-2 and TRBJ2-7; D may be TRBD1 (6 bases). This CDR3 comprises 16 residues. Trimming removed 2 bases from V and 3 bases from J, with 17 bases in between. Germline V gives CDR1 SGHAT, CDR2 FQNNGV. CDR3 region: CASSLPQQGLDYEQYF. The CDR3 region has the DNA TGTGCCAGCAGCTTACCCCAACAGGGTTTAGACTACGAGCAGTACTTC.

The rearrangement links TRBV5-4 to TRBJ2-7, with 13 bases matching TRBD2. CDR1 is SGHNT, CDR2 YYREEE, per germline (reference sequence). This CDR3 comprises 16 residues. The trim removed 4 bases at V and 7 bases at J, leaving 11 bases unmatched. The CDR3, as DNA: TGTGCCAGCAGCCCCGGACTAGCGGGAGTGTCGCGGGAGCAGTACTTC. Translating it yields CASSPGLAGVSREQYF.

The chain uses TRBV5-8 and TRBJ2-7; 7 bases agree with TRBD2. This CDR3 is built from 12 residues. The trim removed 5 bases at V and 5 bases at J, leaving 4 bases unmatched. Germline V lookup: CDR1 SGHTS, CDR2 YDEGEE. CDR3 amino acids: CASRPSGNEQYF. Written as DNA, the CDR3 is TGTGCCAGCAGGCCCAGCGGGAACGAGCAGTACTTC. The full variable domain, with the rest looked up from reference TRBV5-8 and TRBJ2-7, is EAGVTQSPTHLIKTRGQQATLRCSPISGHTSVYWYQQALGLGLQFLLWYDEGEERNRGNFPPRFSGRQFPNYSSELNVNALELEDSALYLCASRPSGNEQYFGPGTRLTVT.

The genes are TRBV7-6 and TRBJ2-1; 8 bases match TRBD2. The junction had 13 bases not matched to a gene; V was cut back by 2 bases and J by 7 bases. This CDR3 comprises 17 residues. Germline CDR1 reads SGHVS; CDR2 reads FNYEAQ. CDR3 sequence reads: CASSLLAGPTWVNEQFF. The CDR3 region has the DNA TGTGCCAGCAGCTTACTAGCGGGCCCCACTTGGGTGAATGAGCAGTTCTTC.

As concerns this clone: The junction and the germline gene differ at one end; a read error may be behind it. This chain joins TRBV7-9 and TRBJ2-7; 7 bases agree with TRBD2. CDR1 and CDR2 (germline): SEHNR, FQNEAQ (reference sequence). The CDR3 contains 17 residues. The DNA of the CDR3 is TGTTCCAGCAGCTTAGACGGGGGGATGGTGGTGGGCTACGAGCAGTACTTC. It translates to CSSSLDGGMVVGYEQYF. Filled out from reference TRBV7-9 and TRBJ2-7, the complete variable domain reads DTGVSQNPRHKITKRGQNVTFRCDPISEHNRLYWYRQTLGQGPEFLTYFQNEAQLEKSRLLSDRFSAERPKGSFSTLEIQRTEQGDSAMYLCSSSLDGGMVVGYEQYFGPGTRLTVT.

The chain has TRBV30 and TRBJ1-4; maybe TRBD1 (6 bases). The CDR3 is 13 amino acids. The V end lost 2 bases, the J end lost 10 bases, and 14 bases lay between the germline ends. Germline V gene data show CDR1 as GTSNPN and CDR2 as SVGIG (reference sequence). CDR3: CAWSPGGAGKLFF. The CDR3 bases are TGTGCCTGGAGTCCCGGGGGGGCTGGAAAACTGTTTTTT.

V gene TRBV5-1 combines with J gene TRBJ2-7, with TRBD1 as a possible D gene (6 bases). CDR3 size: 15 residues. Trimming took 4 bases from V and 2 from J, leaving 16 bases between them. In germline, CDR1 is SGHRS, CDR2 YFSETQ. CDR3 protein: CASSPRGQSTYEQYF. The CDR3 coding sequence is TGCGCCAGCAGCCCCCGAGGACAGTCGACCTACGAGCAGTACTTC.

V and J are TRBV6-1 and TRBJ2-1; 8 bases map to TRBD1. This CDR3 is 16 amino acids long. The ends lost 3 bases at V and 6 bases at J; junction bases unmatched: 10. The germline V gene has CDR1 MNHNS and CDR2 SASEGT. The CDR3: CASSEPRQGPSNEQFF. In DNA form, the CDR3 reads TGTGCCAGCAGTGAGCCCCGACAGGGGCCCAGCAATGAGCAGTTCTTC.

J is TRBJ1-1 and V is TRBV5-1; no definite D call. Trimming cost V 7 bases and J 1 base, with 20 bases left between them. The CDR3 runs to 16 residues. Germline CDR1 and CDR2: SGHRS and YFSETQ. The CDR3 coding sequence is TGCGCCAGCGCTCGGAGGGCAGGCGATACGAACACTGAAGCTTTCTTT. Protein product: CASARRAGDTNTEAFF.

The sample holds one count of this clone. This chain links TRBV4-3 with TRBJ2-6; the D gene is possibly TRBD1 (5 bases). Per germline, CDR1 LGHNA and CDR2 YSLEER. CDR3 length equals 18 residues. Trimming pared 1 base from V and 4 bases from J, leaving 17 bases between. This CDR3 is CASSQGSSGALGANVLTF. The CDR3 bases are TGCGCCAGCAGCCAAGGGTCTTCTGGGGCGTTAGGGGCCAACGTCCTGACTTTC.

Concerning this clone itself: Other nucleotide sequences from this sample produce the same CDR3. The J gene is TRBJ1-2, the V gene TRBV7-9, with 9 bases matching TRBD1. CDR1 is SEHNR, CDR2 FQNEAQ, per germline (reference sequence). The CDR3 runs to 15 residues. Trimming removed 5 bases from V and 4 bases from J; junction bases left unmatched: 8. CDR3 DNA sequence: TGTGCCAGCAGCCTTGGGACAGGGCGAGGCTATGGCTACACCTTC. Its translation: CASSLGTGRGYGYTF.